The clone carrying this T cell receptor beta chain occurred a few times. This sample is drawn from a study of blood T cell repertoires in COVID-19. Study background: Both acute and convalescent COVID-19 samples were obtained from the United States, Italy and Spain. T cells, B-cell-depleted T cells, or PBMCs supplied cDNA or gDNA.

Study processing details: The authors estimated nucleated cell counts from reference gene primer amplification. Clones were sequenced by immunoSEQ multiplex PCR, and TCRdb holds only the in-frame ones, with some missing. D and trimming were read from the DNA, whereas the V and J calls and clone size are those reported in that table. The data contain about 25,000 clones, 70% to 90% of them singletons. V lost 1 base and J 0 bases, leaving 9 bases between the germline ends. Per germline, CDR1 SGHAT and CDR2 FQNNGV. CDR3 size: 16 residues. This clonotype was obtained from a man aged 70-80 years with acute or convalescent COVID-19. J is TRBJ2-2 and V is TRBV11-2; no clear D gene. The sequenced material came from peripheral blood. The CDR3 sequence is CASSLVAESNTGELFF. The CDR3 coding sequence is TGTGCCAGCAGCTTAGTGGCGGAGTCGAACACCGGGGAGCTGTTTTTT.